These 26 T cell receptor beta chains were all obtained from the same sample, sequenced in a study of blood T cells in healthy people across ages. Then a second PCR, running about 6 to 12 cycles, was carried out with a sample-barcoded 5' primer and a J-beta primer mix. TCRdb redid the calling of the 5' RACE reads with MiXCR, one entry per CDR3 protein. The data show fewer than 700,000 distinct CDR3 sequences, around 43% seen once. Sequencing used blood. The receptors here all came from an elderly man in good health.

This clonotype was detected only once. The rearrangement links TRBV9 to TRBJ1-1; D is possibly TRBD1 (6 bases). V lost 6 bases to trimming and J lost 7 bases, with 19 bases between them. Germline-derived CDR1 and CDR2 are SGDLS and YYNGEE. The CDR3 has 14 residues. CDR3 sequence reads: CASNGGGNGYEAFF. DNA of the CDR3: TGTGCCAGCAACGGAGGGGGAAACGGGTATGAAGCTTTCTTT.

This clonotype was counted at least ten times. The V and J genes are TRBV20-1 and TRBJ2-5, with 8 nucleotides matching TRBD1. The V segment lost 0 bases and the J segment 5 bases; nucleotides outside the gene matches: 11. CDR1 is DFQATT and CDR2 is SNEGSKA in the germline V gene (reference sequence). This CDR3 is built from 16 residues. The CDR3 loop is CSARDRITGGQETQYF. DNA for the CDR3: TGCAGTGCTAGAGATCGGATTACAGGGGGGCAGGAGACCCAGTACTTC.

The chain carries TRBV7-6 and TRBJ2-1; 7 bases align to TRBD2. The germline V gene encodes CDR1 SGHVS and CDR2 FNYEAQ. Unmatched junction bases numbered 14, after V lost 5 bases and J lost 13 bases. The CDR3 is 14 residues long. The CDR3 protein is CASSPPGLDGTQFF. CDR3 bases: TGTGCCAGCAGCCCCCCCGGACTAGATGGGACCCAGTTCTTC.

This rearrangement joins TRBV5-1 to TRBJ1-1, with TRBD1 matching over 7 bases. Germline values: CDR1 SGHRS, CDR2 YFSETQ. V trimming: 3 bases; J trimming: 1 base; junction bases outside the gene matches: 6. The CDR3 loop spans 15 amino acids. CDR3 protein: CASSYPGTANTEAFF. CDR3 nucleotides: TGCGCCAGCAGCTACCCTGGGACAGCGAACACTGAAGCTTTCTTT.

The rearrangement links TRBV10-2 to TRBJ2-1; 10 bases agree with TRBD2. Trimming took 2 bases from V and 7 from J; bases not matched to a gene: 8. Germline values: CDR1 WSHSY, CDR2 SAAADI. This CDR3 region has 16 residues. In DNA, the CDR3 is TGCGCCAGCAGTGAGACTAGCGGGATCCTACGGAATGAGCAGTTCTTC. This codes for CASSETSGILRNEQFF.

This clonotype was seen a handful of times. CDR3 coding DNA: TGTGCCAGCAGAACCCACAGGGGCCCTAGCGGGAGGAAAGAGACCCAGTACTTC. Amino acid sequence: CASRTHRGPSGRKETQYF. The V and J genes are TRBV28 and TRBJ2-5; 11 bases align to TRBD2. Germline CDR1 MDHEN, CDR2 SYDVKM. The trim removed 6 bases at V and 3 bases at J, leaving 15 bases unmatched. This CDR3 has 18 residues.

This clonotype was found many times. This rearrangement joins TRBV29-1 to TRBJ2-7; 7 nucleotides agree with TRBD1. This CDR3 has 11 amino acids. Germline V gives CDR1 SQVTM, CDR2 ANQGSEA. V was pared by 5 bases and J by 4 bases, with 2 bases of the junction left unmatched. As DNA, the CDR3 is TGCAGCGTTTTCAGGGGGTACGAGCAGTACTTC. This gives the protein CSVFRGYEQYF.

V gene TRBV21-1 combines with J gene TRBJ2-3. TRBV21-1 is flagged as a pseudogene. The CDR3 runs to 14 residues. CDR3 amino acids: CASSITASTDTQYF. Written as DNA, the CDR3 is TGTGCCAGCAGCATTACGGCGAGCACAGATACGCAGTATTTT.

The chain couples TRBV29-1 to TRBJ2-7; TRBD1 is a possible D gene (5 bases). V lost 4 bases, J lost 1 base, and 11 bases lay in between. Germline CDR1 reads SQVTM; CDR2 reads ANQGSEA. The length of the CDR3 is 13 residues. The CDR3 loop reads CSVVRAGSYEQYF. CDR3 sequence (DNA): TGCAGCGTTGTCAGGGCCGGTTCCTACGAGCAGTACTTC.

This clonotype was observed a few times. The chain couples TRBV6-5 to TRBJ2-7; 11 bases are a match to TRBD2. This CDR3 is built from 14 residues. Trimming cost V 5 bases and J 7 bases; bases outside gene matches: 7. Germline CDR1 and CDR2: MNHEY and SVGAGI. CDR3 nucleotide sequence: TGTGCCAGCAGTAGGAGTGGACTAGCGGGTGAGCAGTACTTC. As protein: CASSRSGLAGEQYF.

The chain is built from TRBV7-9 and TRBJ2-1, with D possibly being TRBD2 (6 bases). With the DNA end fitting TRBJ2-7 better, the J assignment may be wrong. CDR3 size: 15 residues. Germline V gene data show CDR1 as SEHNR and CDR2 as FQNEAQ (reference sequence). The CDR3 coding sequence is TGTGCCAGCAGCGCCGGGACTTTACCTCACAATGAGCAGTACTTC. Its protein is CASSAGTLPHNEQYF.

This clonotype was seen just once. The chain is built from TRBV27 and TRBJ2-2; D remains ambiguous. CDR1 and CDR2 (germline): MNHEY, SMNVEV (reference sequence). CDR3 length: 17 amino acids. V was trimmed by 3 bases and J by 1 base, leaving 15 bases between them. The CDR3, as DNA: TGTGCCAGCAGTTTTGGGTCGTGGCAGGAGAACACCGGGGAGCTGTTTTTT. The encoded protein is CASSFGSWQENTGELFF.

This clonotype turned up a few times. CDR3 DNA sequence: TGTGCCAGCAGTGGACAGGGGGGAGACATTCAGTACTTC. Its translation: CASSGQGGDIQYF. V is TRBV6-1 and J is TRBJ2-4, with 9 nucleotides matching TRBD1. The CDR3 is made up of 13 amino acids. Germline values: CDR1 MNHNS, CDR2 SASEGT. After removal of 4 bases from V and 8 bases from J, the junction contained 3 bases not matched to a gene.

This clonotype was counted only a few times. This chain connects TRBV20-1 to TRBJ2-4; maybe TRBD2 (6 bases). TRBJ2-5 explains the end of the DNA better; the J call may be wrong. Looked up from germline, CDR1 is DFQATT and CDR2 is SNEGSKA (reference sequence). The length of the CDR3 is 13 residues. CDR3 sequence reads: CSAPSSAQETQYF. CDR3 sequence (DNA): TGCAGTGCTCCCTCTAGCGCCCAAGAGACCCAGTACTTC.

The chain employs TRBV4-3 and TRBJ2-6; D could derive from TRBD1 or TRBD2 (5 bases each). Germline assignment: CDR1 LGHNA and CDR2 YSLEER. The V end was cut by 5 bases, the J end by 0 bases, with 11 bases between. The CDR3 covers 16 residues. The chain's CDR3 is CASSAGRASGANVLTF. Written as DNA, the CDR3 is TGCGCCAGCAGCGCAGGGCGGGCCTCTGGGGCCAACGTCCTGACTTTC.

This clonotype has only a few counts. V is TRBV4-1 and J is TRBJ2-7, with D possibly being TRBD1 or TRBD2 (7 bases each). Germline V lookup: CDR1 MGHRA, CDR2 YSYEKL. The CDR3 consists of 16 residues. With 2 bases removed from V and 4 bases from J, the gap between germline ends came to 18 bases. The CDR3 loop is CASSQSWEGASYEQYF. For the CDR3, the DNA is TGCGCCAGCAGCCAATCCTGGGAGGGGGCCTCGTACGAGCAGTACTTC.

The table lists this clonotype with a few counts. The chain uses TRBV2 and TRBJ1-6; 7 bases match TRBD1. CDR3 length: 13 residues. The V gene's germline CDR1 is SNHLY and CDR2 FYNNEI. V shed 7 bases and J 5 bases; nucleotides not matched to a gene: 2. The CDR3 region is CASMGQNNSPLHF. The CDR3 DNA sequence: TGTGCCAGCATGGGACAGAATAATTCACCCCTCCACTTT. The whole variable domain, filled in from reference TRBV2 and TRBJ1-6, reads EPEVTQTPSHQVTQMGQEVILRCVPISNHLYFYWYRQILGQKVEFLVSFYNNEISEKSEIFDDQFSVERPDGSNFTLKIRSTKLEDSAMYFCASMGQNNSPLHFGNGTRLTVT.

With regard to this clonotype: This clone may be a read error of a much larger clone one base away. The chain joins TRBV27 to TRBJ1-6; maybe TRBD1 (6 bases). Germline V gene sequence: CDR1 MNHEY, CDR2 SMNVEV (reference sequence). The CDR3 contains 15 residues. The CDR3 nucleotides are TGTGCCAACAGTGTGGGACAAATGAGGGGATCACCCCTCCACTTT. Translated: CANSVGQMRGSPLHF.

This clonotype was found many times. The chain uses TRBV6-2 or TRBV6-3 and TRBJ2-1; either TRBD1 or TRBD2 may fit D (6 bases each). V was shortened by 5 bases and J by 8 bases, with 13 bases between the two germline ends. Germline-derived CDR1 and CDR2 are MNHEY and SVGEGT. The CDR3 totals 13 residues. The CDR3 protein is CASSRGRFYEQFF. In DNA, the CDR3 is TGTGCCAGCAGTCGGGGGCGATTCTATGAGCAGTTCTTC.

The chain has TRBV6-2 or TRBV6-3 and TRBJ2-3; TRBD2 aligns across 8 bases. The V gene's germline CDR1 is MNHEY and CDR2 SVGEGT. The trim removed 7 bases at V and 3 bases at J, leaving 9 bases unmatched. The CDR3 runs to 15 residues. The DNA of the CDR3 is TGTGCCAGCAACCCGCGGGGGGCGGGTACAGATACGCAGTATTTT. It is translated as CASNPRGAGTDTQYF.

The chain has TRBV25-1 and TRBJ1-4; TRBD1 agrees at 7 bases. The CDR3 loop spans 13 amino acids. V lost 3 bases and J lost 10; bases outside the gene matches: 5. The germline CDR1 and CDR2 sequences are MGHDK and SYGVNS. The CDR3 DNA is TGTGCCAGCAGTGACCCGCCAGGGGGAAAACTGTTTTTT. Translation: CASSDPPGGKLFF.

Worth noting for this clonotype: A clone one base away is much larger, so this may be a read error. This chain connects TRBV6-6 to TRBJ2-7; D ambiguous. The CDR3 is 11 amino acids. CDR1 and CDR2 (germline): MNHNY, SVGAGI (reference sequence). The CDR3 sequence: CASILNYKQYF. DNA for the CDR3: TGTGCCAGCATTTTAAACTACAAGCAGTACTTC.

The J gene is TRBJ1-5, the V gene TRBV27; no clear D gene. V shed 4 bases and J shed 0 bases, with 10 bases lying between them. CDR3 length equals 15 residues. Per germline, CDR1 MNHEY and CDR2 SMNVEV (reference sequence). The DNA of the CDR3 is TGTGCCAGCAGTTCCCGCCCAGATAGCAATCAGCCCCAGCATTTT. It encodes CASSSRPDSNQPQHF.

The chain employs TRBV5-4 and TRBJ2-2; 11 bases align to TRBD2. V was pared by 1 base and J by 0 bases, with 2 bases of the junction left unmatched. The CDR3 sequence is 17 residues long. CDR1 SGHNT and CDR2 YYREEE come from the germline V gene (reference sequence). CDR3 bases: TGTGCCAGCAGCTTGCTAGCGGGAGGATCGAACACCGGGGAGCTGTTTTTT. The encoded protein is CASSLLAGGSNTGELFF.

This chain connects TRBV4-1 to TRBJ1-5; D may be TRBD1 (5 bases). Looked up from germline, CDR1 is MGHRA and CDR2 is YSYEKL. The V gene lost 0 bases and the J gene lost 10 bases, with 16 bases spanning the gap. The CDR3 has 15 residues. The CDR3 loop is CASSQDSGSWGPQHF. The CDR3 region has the DNA TGCGCCAGCAGCCAAGACTCAGGGTCCTGGGGACCCCAGCATTTT.

J is TRBJ2-7 and V is TRBV29-1; perhaps TRBD1 as D (5 bases). Looked up from germline, CDR1 is SQVTM and CDR2 is ANQGSEA. Trimming stripped 6 bases from V and 2 bases from J, with 17 bases between. The CDR3 has 14 residues. This CDR3 is CSVVYRLSPYEQYF. The CDR3 DNA sequence: TGCAGCGTAGTTTACAGGTTGTCCCCCTACGAGCAGTACTTC.